The source of this T cell receptor (beta chain) is a study of low-dose radiotherapy and immunotherapy resistance in tumors. Across the study: Every 2 weeks, cohort 1 got 0.5 Gy, reaching 6.5 Gy to the planning target volume.

First-strand cDNA relied on TRAV- and TRBV-specific primers spanning alpha and beta chains. A constant-region primer paired with the V-primer adapter amplified TCRs over about 18 PCR cycles. MiXCR was run by TCRdb on the reads, yielding one entry per CDR3 protein. The sample consists of 75,000 to 95,000 distinct CDR3 sequences, under 20% of them appearing once. V lost 5 bases and J 1 base, leaving 11 bases between the germline ends. The CDR3 contains 15 residues. CDR1 SGHTA and CDR2 FQGTGA come from the germline V gene. Documented time point: before trial treatment. There are many counts of this clonotype.

The rearrangement links TRBV7-3 to TRBJ2-2, with D possibly TRBD1 on 6 matching bases. Source: PBMCs, taken before treatment. The TCR originated in a male donor with prostate cancer. The CDR3 region is CASSPPTGNTGELFF. The DNA of the CDR3 is TGTGCCAGCAGCCCCCCGACAGGGAACACCGGGGAGCTGTTTTTT.